This passage covers 8 T cell receptor beta chains from one sample sequenced in a study of OX40 agonist ivuxolimab in advanced cancers. Clones were sequenced by immunoSEQ multiplex PCR, and TCRdb holds only the in-frame ones, with some missing. The sample includes tens of thousands of clones, more than 75% of them seen just once. This material consisted of CD4+ or CD8+ T cells sorted from blood, taken in a trial of the OX40 agonist ivuxolimab. All receptors derive from an adult with an advanced solid tumor such as melanoma, head and neck, liver or kidney cancer.

The chain couples TRBV2 to TRBJ2-3, with D unresolved. V was clipped by 11 bases and J by 1 base, with 13 bases between them. This CDR3 is 13 amino acids long. Germline V gene sequence: CDR1 SNHLY, CDR2 FYNNEI. This chain's CDR3 is CASHRSGTDTQYF. The DNA of the CDR3 is TGTGCCTCCCACCGTTCTGGCACAGATACGCAGTATTTT.

The chain links TRBV12-1 to TRBJ2-1. TRBV12-1 is classified as a pseudogene. The CDR3 loop spans 12 amino acids. The CDR3: CASSTPNNEQFF. CDR3 coding DNA: TGTGCCAGCAGCACGCCAAACAATGAGCAGTTCTTC.

This clone was counted a few times. The DNA of the CDR3 is TGCAGTGGAAGTAGCGGGAGAGGTGCTCACGAGCAGTACTTC. Protein sequence: CSGSSGRGAHEQYF. This rearrangement joins TRBV29-1 to TRBJ2-7, with 9 bases aligning to TRBD2. Germline V gene data show CDR1 as SQVTM and CDR2 as ANQGSEA. The CDR3 is made up of 14 amino acids.

The chain couples TRBV5-6 to TRBJ2-1; possibly TRBD2 for D (6 bases). V was cut by 5 bases and J by 6 bases, with 15 bases left in between. Germline values: CDR1 SGHDT, CDR2 YYEEEE. This CDR3 comprises 14 residues. CDR3 DNA sequence: TGTGCCAGCAGTCTCCCCGGGACTTTCAATGAGCAGTTCTTC. The encoded protein is CASSLPGTFNEQFF.

This clone came up once. The CDR3 here is CASSLGRESSYEQYF. CDR3 coding DNA: TGCGCCAGCAGCTTGGGGCGGGAGAGCTCCTACGAGCAGTACTTC. The chain combines TRBV5-1 with TRBJ2-7, with TRBD2 matching 7 bases. Unmatched junction bases numbered 3, after V lost 0 bases and J lost 0 bases. The CDR3 length is 15 residues. CDR1 is SGHRS, CDR2 YFSETQ, per germline.

The CDR3 nucleotides read TGTGCCAGCAGCAATGCCCGTTTTTCAGATACGCAGTATTTT. Its protein is CASSNARFSDTQYF. This chain joins TRBV11-3 and TRBJ2-3; D not certain. This CDR3 comprises 14 residues. Deletions cut 5 bases from V and 4 bases from J, with 13 bases between. Germline V lookup: CDR1 SGHNT, CDR2 YENEEA.

V is TRBV18 and J is TRBJ2-1; weak D call: TRBD1 (7 bases). Germline V lookup: CDR1 KGHSH, CDR2 LQKENI. This CDR3 contains 18 residues. V lost 0 bases and J 6 bases, leaving 21 bases between the germline ends. CDR3 nucleotides: TGTGCCAGCTCACCACCGGGCCAGGGGGTTGGAGCGGGCAATGAGCAGTTCTTC. Protein: CASSPPGQGVGAGNEQFF.

This chain joins TRBV5-1 and TRBJ1-1, with D possibly TRBD1 on 5 matching bases. Germline loops: CDR1 SGHRS, CDR2 YFSETQ. V was trimmed by 1 base and J by 1 base, leaving 8 bases between them. This CDR3 spans 14 amino acids. The DNA for the CDR3 is TGCGCCAGCAGCTTGTTAGGGGCGAACACTGAAGCTTTCTTT. Protein sequence: CASSLLGANTEAFF.